This T cell receptor beta chain was sequenced during a study of blood T cell repertoires in COVID-19. The overall study: PBMCs, B-cell-depleted T cells, or T cells were the source of the cDNA or gDNA that made up the material.

V trimming: 6 bases; J trimming: 2 bases; junction bases outside the gene matches: 7. The germline CDR1 and CDR2 sequences are SNHLY and FYNNEI. The CDR3 length is 15 residues. Clones were read by immunoSEQ multiplex PCR, and TCRdb kept only the in-frame ones, dropping some. Among about 180,000 clones listed, approximately 86% were seen once. The V and J genes are TRBV2 and TRBJ2-5; 9 nucleotides match TRBD1. The sequenced sample consisted of peripheral blood. The receptor was derived from a woman of 80 years or more with active or convalescent COVID-19. The DNA of the CDR3 is TGTGCCAGCAGAAGGACAGGGGTCCCACAAGAGACCCAGTACTTC. Its protein is CASRRTGVPQETQYF.